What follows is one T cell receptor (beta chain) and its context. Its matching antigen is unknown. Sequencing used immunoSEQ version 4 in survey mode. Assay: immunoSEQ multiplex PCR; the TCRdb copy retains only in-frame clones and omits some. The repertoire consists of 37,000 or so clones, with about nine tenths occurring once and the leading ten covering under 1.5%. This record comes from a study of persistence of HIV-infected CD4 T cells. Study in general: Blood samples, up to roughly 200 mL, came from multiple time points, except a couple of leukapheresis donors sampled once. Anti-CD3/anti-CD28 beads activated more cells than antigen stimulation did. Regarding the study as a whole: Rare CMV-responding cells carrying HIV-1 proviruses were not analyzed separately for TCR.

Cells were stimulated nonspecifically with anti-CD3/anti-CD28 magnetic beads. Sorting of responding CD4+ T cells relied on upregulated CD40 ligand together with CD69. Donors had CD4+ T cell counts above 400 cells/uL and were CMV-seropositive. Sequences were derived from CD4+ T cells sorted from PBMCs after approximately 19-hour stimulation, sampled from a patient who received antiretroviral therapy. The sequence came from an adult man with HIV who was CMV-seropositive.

CDR3 DNA: TGTGCCAGCAGCAGAAGAGATTCACCCCTCCACTTT. Its translation: CASSRRDSPLHF. The V gene is TRBV14, the J gene TRBJ1-6; D is unclear. The CDR3 runs to 12 residues. Germline CDR1 reads SGHDN; CDR2 reads FVKESK. V lost 5 bases and J 8 bases, leaving 7 bases between the germline ends. Complete variable domain (other parts from reference TRBV14 and TRBJ1-6): EAGVTQFPSHSVIEKGQTVTLRCDPISGHDNLYWYRRVMGKEIKFLLHFVKESKQDESGMPNNRFLAERTGGTYSTLKVQPAELEDSGVYFCASSRRDSPLHFGNGTRLTVT.